These 20 T cell receptor beta chains originate from one sample sequenced in a study of T cells in women clearing cervical HPV infection. Measured with immunoSEQ multiplex PCR; TCRdb has only the in-frame clones, and not every one. This sample's clone table lists tens of thousands of clones. Material for sequencing was blood buffy coat. These receptor sequences come from a woman aged 18-70 years with a cervical HPV16 infection that either progressed to CIN3+ or cleared (not recorded which).

In the case of this clone: The read ends 3 residues early relative to the CDR3; the germline J gene fills the gap. V usage is TRBV10-2 and J usage is TRBJ1-6, with a tentative D call TRBD1 (6 bases). V was shortened by 11 bases and J by 0 bases, with 14 bases between the two germline ends. The germline gives CDR1 WSHSY, CDR2 SAAADI. This CDR3 has 15 residues. The CDR3 bases that were read are TGCGCCGGTCGGGACACTAACTCCTATAATTCACCC. This gives the protein CAGRDTNSYNSP. In full, the CDR3 is CAGRDTNSYNSPLHF.

A word on this clone: The CDR3 end falls 3 residues outside the read, so it is completed with the germline J gene. The chain uses TRBV7-6 and TRBJ1-4; tentative D call: TRBD1 (6 bases). Trimming removed 1 base from V and 6 bases from J, with 21 bases in between. The CDR3 is made up of 18 amino acids. Looked up from germline, CDR1 is SGHVS and CDR2 is FNYEAQ. The CDR3 region is CASSLESSDRGWDEKLFF. Incomplete CDR3 DNA: TGTGCCAGCAGCTTAGAATCCTCGGACAGAGGGTGGGATGAAAAA.

The CDR3 protein is CASSMGLAGGYDYTF. The CDR3 DNA, read in part, is TGTGCCAGTAGTATGGGACTAGCGGGAGGGTACGAC. This chain connects TRBV19 to TRBJ1-2, with D possibly TRBD1 on 5 matching bases. The read halts 3 residues ahead of the CDR3 end, with the missing end drawn from the germline J gene. Per germline, CDR1 LNHDA and CDR2 SQIVND (reference sequence). This CDR3 comprises 15 residues.

In regard to this clone: Read sequence stops 3 residues before the CDR3 end, and the germline J gene provides the missing end. The chain recombines TRBV4-2 with TRBJ1-1; no reliable D call. Between the trimmed V and J ends, which lost 0 bases and 1 base, there was a span of 9 bases. Germline V gene lookup returns CDR1 LGHNA and CDR2 YNFKEQ. CDR3 length equals 15 residues. The chain's CDR3 is CASSQEFGENTEAFF. The DNA read from the CDR3 is TGTGCCAGCAGCCAAGAGTTCGGTGAGAACACTGAA.

This chain's CDR3 is CASSVPGHSYEQYF. Incomplete CDR3 DNA: TGTGCCAGCAGCGTTCCGGGACATTCCTACGAG. The chain joins TRBV5-6 to TRBJ2-7, with D perhaps matching TRBD1 (6 bases). The read ends 3 residues shy of where the CDR3 ends; the end is completed using the germline J gene. The CDR3 length is 14 residues. V was clipped by 4 bases and J by 1 base, with 12 bases between them. Germline V gene data show CDR1 as SGHDT and CDR2 as YYEEEE.

Note on this clone: The read comes to an end 3 residues before the CDR3 does, leaving the germline J gene to fill in the end. This rearrangement joins TRBV16 to TRBJ2-5; no clear D. The V gene lost 0 bases and the J gene lost 4 bases, with 3 bases spanning the gap. CDR1 is KGHSY and CDR2 is FQNENV in the germline V gene. CDR3 length: 12 residues. CDR3 in amino acids: CASSQSRETQYF. The sequenced part of the CDR3 DNA is TGTGCCAGCAGCCAATCCCGAGAGACC.

With respect to this clone: The read finishes 3 residues shy of the CDR3 end, and the germline J gene is used to complete it. Other nucleotide sequences in the sample specify the same CDR3. The chain combines TRBV7-2 with TRBJ2-7; D gene ambiguous. Germline V gene data show CDR1 as SGHTA and CDR2 as FQGNSA. There are 11 residues in the CDR3. Trimming shortened V by 5 bases and J by 2 bases, and 4 bases separated the two germline ends. CDR3: CASSPAYEQYF. CDR3 DNA (partial): TGTGCCAGCAGCCCTGCCTACGAG.

Turning to this clone: The read falls 3 residues short of the CDR3 end, and the missing part is taken from the germline J gene. The chain joins TRBV7-6 to TRBJ2-3; TRBD2 aligns across 13 bases. The V gene end was trimmed by 5 bases and the J gene end by 2 bases; junction bases not matched to a gene: 4. Germline assignment: CDR1 SGHVS and CDR2 FNYEAQ. This CDR3 comprises 16 residues. The sequenced part of the CDR3 DNA is TGTGCCAGCAGCCCGGGACTAGCGGGACCCACAGATACG. Its protein product is CASSPGLAGPTDT. The whole CDR3 is CASSPGLAGPTDTQYF. The full variable domain, its missing parts supplied by reference TRBV7-6 and TRBJ2-3, is GAGVSQSPRYKVTKRGQDVALRCDPISGHVSLYWYRQALGQGPEFLTYFNYEAQQDKSGLPNDRFSAERPEGSISTLTIQRTEQRDSAMYRCASSPGLAGPTDTQYFGPGTRLTVL.

In the case of this clone: The read finishes 3 residues shy of the CDR3 end, and the germline J gene is used to complete it. This chain joins TRBV2 and TRBJ1-1; TRBD1 might be the D (5 bases). The length of the CDR3 is 13 residues. The germline V gene encodes CDR1 SNHLY and CDR2 FYNNEI. Trimming removed 8 bases from V and 0 bases from J, with 10 bases in between. The CDR3 loop is CASGGSMNTEAFF. Incomplete CDR3 DNA: TGTGCCAGCGGGGGGAGCATGAACACTGAA.

CDR3: CASSQRTPLAETQYF. The CDR3 DNA, read in part, is TGTGCCAGCAGCCAACGGACTCCCCTAGCCGAGACC. This chain links TRBV7-9 with TRBJ2-5; the D gene is possibly TRBD2 (5 bases). The CDR3 end falls 3 residues outside the read, so it is completed with the germline J gene. The germline gives CDR1 SEHNR, CDR2 FQNEAQ (reference sequence). V lost 5 bases, J lost 5 bases, and 18 bases lay in between. This CDR3 is built from 15 residues.

Comment on this clone: Read coverage stops 3 residues before the CDR3 terminus; the germline J gene supplies the remainder. The genes are TRBV15 and TRBJ2-3, with D perhaps TRBD1 (5 bases). This CDR3 is built from 15 residues. Trimming took 9 bases from V and 0 from J, leaving 16 bases between them. Germline CDR1 and CDR2: LNHNV and YYDKDF (reference sequence). The CDR3 sequence: CATRSRQPSTDTQYF. The sequenced part of the CDR3 DNA is TGTGCCACTCGTAGTAGACAGCCAAGCACAGATACG.

As for this clone: The read falls 3 residues short of the CDR3 end, and the missing part is taken from the germline J gene. This sequence joins TRBV19 and TRBJ1-6; tentatively, D is TRBD1 (6 bases). The germline CDR1 and CDR2 sequences are LNHDA and SQIVND (reference sequence). The length of the CDR3 is 15 residues. The germline V and J ends were trimmed by 7 bases and 0 bases, with 10 bases remaining between them. Partial CDR3 DNA: TGTGCCAGTAACAGGGAAAGCTCCTATAATTCACCC. It encodes CASNRESSYNSP. The whole CDR3 is CASNRESSYNSPLHF.

A remark on this clone: Sequence at one end of the junction differs from germline and may be a read error. The CDR3 end lies 3 residues beyond the end of the read and is filled in from the germline J gene. The chain couples TRBV4-2 to TRBJ2-7, with D maybe TRBD2 (5 bases). The germline CDR1 and CDR2 sequences are LGHNA and YNFKEQ. This CDR3 region has 16 residues. Partial CDR3 DNA: TGCGCCAGCAGCCAAGAGGATCGGGCGGGTTCCTACGAG. Translation: CASSQEDRAGSYE. The full-length CDR3 reads as CASSQEDRAGSYEQYF.

Details on this clone: The read is 3 residues too short to cover the CDR3 end, so that end is filled in from the germline J gene. V is TRBV7-6 and J is TRBJ1-1; D is perhaps TRBD1 (5 bases). There are 16 residues in the CDR3. V dropped 6 bases and J dropped 7 bases, with 24 bases sitting between them. In germline, CDR1 is SGHVS, CDR2 FNYEAQ. CDR3 DNA (partial): TGTGCCAGCAGGGCCACCGGGCCAGGGCTCTTAAGTGAA. It codes for CASRATGPGLLSE. The entire CDR3 protein reads CASRATGPGLLSEAFF.

Concerning this clone: The read finishes 3 residues shy of the CDR3 end, and the germline J gene is used to complete it. This sequence joins TRBV7-9 and TRBJ1-2, with D possibly being TRBD1 (5 bases). Trimming took off 4 bases at V and 6 bases at J, with 15 bases between the two ends. The CDR3 is 14 residues long. Germline V gene lookup returns CDR1 SEHNR and CDR2 FQNEAQ (reference sequence). The CDR3 bases that were read are TGTGCCAGCAGCTACTACCAGGGAAACCATGGC. Its translation is CASSYYQGNHG. The CDR3 in full is CASSYYQGNHGYTF.

A remark on this clone: The read finishes 3 residues shy of the CDR3 end, and the germline J gene is used to complete it. The J gene is TRBJ1-3, the V gene TRBV19, with D maybe TRBD1 (6 bases). Trimming shortened V by 7 bases and J by 7 bases, and 20 bases separated the two germline ends. The CDR3 loop spans 15 amino acids. From germline, CDR1 is LNHDA and CDR2 SQIVND (reference sequence). CDR3 amino acids: CASKGGQPLRNTIYF. The covered CDR3 bases are TGTGCCAGTAAGGGTGGACAGCCCTTGCGGAACACC.

About this clone itself: The read is 3 residues too short to cover the CDR3 end, so that end is filled in from the germline J gene. This sequence joins TRBV6-2 or TRBV6-3 and TRBJ2-3; D unresolved. The CDR3 covers 12 residues. The germline V gene has CDR1 MNHEY and CDR2 SVGEGT. The ends were cut back, 2 bases at V and 6 bases at J, with 6 bases in the middle. The DNA read from the CDR3 is TGTGCCAGCAGTTACGTAGGGGATACG. It yields the protein CASSYVGDT. The whole CDR3 protein is CASSYVGDTQYF.

Of note for this clone: The read stops 3 residues short of the end of the CDR3; the missing end is completed from the germline J gene. The chain has TRBV6-1 and TRBJ2-7; no firm D call. Between the trimmed V and J ends, which lost 3 bases and 4 bases, there was a span of 13 bases. Germline V gene sequence: CDR1 MNHNS, CDR2 SASEGT. CDR3 length equals 14 residues. Incomplete CDR3 DNA: TGTGCCAGCAGTGAGAATGACGCGGTATACGAG. It specifies CASSENDAVYE. The entire CDR3 is CASSENDAVYEQYF.

Concerning this clone: The DNA ends 3 residues before the CDR3 does, and the rest of the CDR3 is filled in from the germline J gene. The rearrangement joins TRBV2 to TRBJ2-3; D tentatively fits TRBD1 or TRBD2 (6 bases each). Between the trimmed V and J ends, which lost 8 bases and 8 bases, there was a span of 17 bases. From germline, CDR1 is SNHLY and CDR2 FYNNEI. The CDR3 is made up of 13 amino acids. CDR3 bases read: TGTGCCAGCGCCCCAAGAGGGGGAGGTACG. The encoded protein is CASAPRGGGT. The CDR3 in full is CASAPRGGGTQYF.

A note on this clone: The read stops 3 residues short of the end of the CDR3; the missing end is completed from the germline J gene. The chain has TRBV6-2 or TRBV6-3 and TRBJ2-3; 7 positions agree with TRBD2. The ends lost 6 bases at V and 3 bases at J; junction bases unmatched: 6. The CDR3 has 14 residues. Per the germline V gene, CDR1 is MNHEY and CDR2 is SVGEGT. The CDR3 sequence is CASSSGAQTDTQYF. CDR3 DNA, as far as it was read: TGTGCCAGCAGCAGCGGGGCCCAAACAGATACG.